These T cell receptor beta chains were read from a single sample in a study of OX40 agonist ivuxolimab in advanced cancers. Using immunoSEQ multiplex PCR, the repertoire was profiled, and TCRdb retains in-frame clones only, with some absent. The data contain about 60,000 clones, around 89% of them singletons. Sequences were derived from CD4+ or CD8+ T cells sorted from blood, sampled in a trial of the OX40 agonist ivuxolimab. These receptors were collected from an adult with an advanced solid tumor such as melanoma, head and neck, liver or kidney cancer. The CDR3 runs from the conserved cysteine through the conserved F or W. A D gene is named only where the DNA matches it firmly. Expanded clones get a size class; other rows say once, few or many, or leave the size out.

J gene,V gene,clone size,D gene,CDR3 DNA,CDR3 protein
TRBJ2-1,TRBV6-5,NA,NA,TGTGCCAGCAGATCTGGGAGAATAGGGAACAATGAGCAGTTCTTC,CASRSGRIGNNEQFF
TRBJ1-1,TRBV9,NA,NA,TGTGCCAGCAGCGTATCTGGGTCCAGCCACACTGAAGCTTTCTTT,CASSVSGSSHTEAFF
TRBJ2-7,TRBV6-6,NA,TRBD1,TGTGCCAGCAGTCCCCGGGACAGGGCCTCCTACGAGCAGTACTTC,CASSPRDRASYEQYF
TRBJ1-5,TRBV6-1,NA,NA,TGTGCCAGCAGTGAAGCAGGGTTGGGAAATCAGCCCCAGCATTTT,CASSEAGLGNQPQHF
TRBJ2-7,TRBV6-5,NA,NA,TGTGCCAGCAGTTACTCGTCGGGGTGGAACGAGCAGTACTTC,CASSYSSGWNEQYF
TRBJ1-6,TRBV7-9,NA,NA,TGTGCCAGCAGTTCGGGGAACTCACCCCTCCACTTT,CASSSGNSPLHF
TRBJ2-7,TRBV10-3,NA,NA,TGTGCCATCAGTGAGTCGACTAATACCTACGAGCAGTACTTC,CAISESTNTYEQYF
TRBJ1-2,TRBV7-9,once,NA,TGTGCCAGCAGCCCCCCCCTGATCCGACCCTCCTATGGCTACACCTTC,CASSPPLIRPSYGYTF
TRBJ1-5,TRBV2,NA,NA,TGTGCCAGCAGTGGAGCAGCTTCCCTTAGCAATCAGCCCCAGCATTTT,CASSGAASLSNQPQHF
TRBJ2-7,TRBV19,NA,TRBD2,TGTGCCAGTAGTATCCCATCTCAGAGCGGGAGTAGACGGCAGTACTTC,CASSIPSQSGSRRQYF
TRBJ1-1,TRBV29-1,NA,TRBD1,TGCAGCGTTGATGGGGACAGGGGAGGGACTGAAGCTTTCTTT,CSVDGDRGGTEAFF
TRBJ1-1,TRBV6-6,NA,NA,TGTGCCAGCAGACCAGGACAGTACACTGAAGCTTTCTTT,CASRPGQYTEAFF
TRBJ2-7,TRBV5-1,NA,TRBD2,TGCGCCAGCAGCTTGATGCCTAGCGGAAATTACGAGCAGTACTTC,CASSLMPSGNYEQYF
TRBJ2-7,TRBV27,NA,NA,TGTGCCAGCAGTCCGGGCGCGTCCTACGAGCAGTACTTC,CASSPGASYEQYF
TRBJ2-3,TRBV28,NA,NA,TGTGCCAGCAGTTCCAGACTAGAAAGCACAGATACGCAGTATTTT,CASSSRLESTDTQYF
TRBJ2-5,TRBV7-9,NA,NA,TGTGCCAGCAGCTTAGGGAAGACCCAGTACTTC,CASSLGKTQYF
TRBJ1-1,TRBV27,NA,TRBD1,TGTGCCAGCAGACCCGACAGGGTTCGGATGAACACTGAAGCTTTCTTT,CASRPDRVRMNTEAFF
TRBJ2-5,TRBV7-3,NA,TRBD1,TGTGCCAGCAGCCCCGTCTGGACAGGAGTGTACCAAGAGACCCAGTACTTC,CASSPVWTGVYQETQYF
TRBJ2-4,TRBV6-1,NA,NA,TGTGCCAGCAGTGAAGGGGGGGGCGGCAAAAACATTCAGTACTTC,CASSEGGGGKNIQYF
TRBJ2-1,TRBV2,NA,TRBD2,TGTGCCGGGGGAGGACTAGCGGAGATCAATGAGCAGTTCTTC,CAGGGLAEINEQFF
TRBJ2-3,TRBV9,NA,NA,TGTGCCAGCAGCGACCGGGGCCATGGGAGCGATACGCAGTATTTT,CASSDRGHGSDTQYF
TRBJ1-2,TRBV10-3,NA,NA,TGTGCCATCAGTCCAAACGGGGGATTGGGCTATGGCTACACCTTC,CAISPNGGLGYGYTF
TRBJ2-3,TRBV7-3,NA,NA,TGTGCCAGCAGCTACGGGGGCACAGATACGCAGTATTTT,CASSYGGTDTQYF
TRBJ2-4,TRBV19,NA,NA,TGTGCCAGTAGTAAATCCGGGAGAAACATTCAGTACTTC,CASSKSGRNIQYF
TRBJ1-5,TRBV28,NA,TRBD1,TGTGCCAGCAGTTGGACAGGGCCGGATCAGCCCCAGCATTTT,CASSWTGPDQPQHF
TRBJ2-5,TRBV4-2,NA,NA,TGTGCCAGCAGCTCGCGAGGAGGGTTAGAGACCCAGTACTTC,CASSSRGGLETQYF
TRBJ2-6,TRBV5-1,NA,TRBD1,TGCGCCAGCAGCCAGAGTGGGACAGGAAGCTCTGGGGCCAACGTCCTGACTTTC,CASSQSGTGSSGANVLTF
TRBJ1-5,TRBV28,once,TRBD1,TGTGCCAGCAGTTTAAGGGACAGGCCCAATCAGCCCCAGCATTTT,CASSLRDRPNQPQHF
TRBJ2-1,TRBV28,once,TRBD2,TGTGCCAGCAGTTACGGACTAGCGGAGTTCTCCTACAATGAGCAGTTCTTC,CASSYGLAEFSYNEQFF
TRBJ2-5,TRBV29-1,NA,TRBD1,TGCAGCGTTGAAGCAACAGGGGCCAAAGAGACCCAGTACTTC,CSVEATGAKETQYF
TRBJ2-1,TRBV2,NA,TRBD2,TGTGCCAGCAGTGAACGTGGGAGGGCCCAGTTCTTC,CASSERGRAQFF
TRBJ2-7,TRBV28,NA,NA,TGTGCCAGCAGTCCGGACGGTTGGGGGATTTACGAGCAGTACTTC,CASSPDGWGIYEQYF
TRBJ2-4,TRBV28,NA,NA,TGTGCCAGCAGTTTAGACCAATACCTAGCCAAAAACATTCAGTACTTC,CASSLDQYLAKNIQYF
TRBJ1-5,TRBV19,NA,NA,TGTGCCAGTAGTATGGGGTTCGGACAGCCCCAGCATTTT,CASSMGFGQPQHF
TRBJ1-2,TRBV5-5,NA,TRBD1,TGTGCCAGCAGGTCCGGGACAGGGTTTTCGAGCTATGGCTACACCTTC,CASRSGTGFSSYGYTF
TRBJ2-7,TRBV6-1,NA,NA,TGTGCCAGCAGCTTCCTGGGGGAGCAGTACTTC,CASSFLGEQYF
TRBJ2-5,TRBV10-3,NA,NA,TGTGCCATCAGTGGCCCTGGGAGCGAAGAGACCCAGTACTTC,CAISGPGSEETQYF
TRBJ1-1,TRBV30,once,TRBD1,TGTGCTTGGAGTGGGCCAGGGGGCCTGGTTAAAGCTTTCTTT,CAWSGPGGLVKAFF
TRBJ2-3,TRBV4-1,NA,TRBD2,TGCGCCAGCAGCTCACTAGCGGGAGGTGCAGATACGCAGTATTTT,CASSSLAGGADTQYF
TRBJ1-4,TRBV6-1,once,TRBD1,TGTGCCAGCAGTGAAGCGACAGGGATAAGAGGAAAACTGTTTTTT,CASSEATGIRGKLFF
TRBJ2-2,TRBV28,NA,NA,TGTGCCAGCAGTTTATTTGGACAGTTGAACACCGGGGAGCTGTTTTTT,CASSLFGQLNTGELFF
TRBJ2-1,TRBV11-2,NA,NA,TGTGCCAGCAGCTTATCTTCGCTCAATGAGCAGTTCTTC,CASSLSSLNEQFF
TRBJ2-7,TRBV28,NA,NA,TGTGCCAGCAGCCCGGCCGGGACGGTCTCCTACGAGCAGTACTTC,CASSPAGTVSYEQYF
TRBJ2-4,TRBV19,few,TRBD2,TGTGCCAGTAGATTTCTAGCGGGAGGGCCGACGAGCATTCAGTACTTC,CASRFLAGGPTSIQYF
TRBJ1-1,TRBV6-7,NA,NA,TGTGCCAGCAGTCCCGGGTCATACCCCAACACTGAAGCTTTCTTT,CASSPGSYPNTEAFF
TRBJ2-5,TRBV6-1,NA,NA,TGTGCCAGCACCAGACAGGCTCAAGAGACCCAGTACTTC,CASTRQAQETQYF
TRBJ2-2,TRBV29-1,NA,TRBD1,TGCAGCGCCGACAGGGTAGGAGGGGAGCTGTTTTTT,CSADRVGGELFF
TRBJ1-3,TRBV4-1,NA,TRBD1,TGCGCCAGCAGCGGGCAGGGGGCTGGAAACACCATATATTTT,CASSGQGAGNTIYF
TRBJ2-3,TRBV5-1,NA,NA,TGCGCCAGCAGCTGGACAAGCCCAGATACGCAGTATTTT,CASSWTSPDTQYF
TRBJ2-1,TRBV9,NA,NA,TGTGCCAGCAGCGTTAGGGACAATGAGCAGTTCTTC,CASSVRDNEQFF
TRBJ1-4,TRBV7-8,NA,TRBD1,TGTGCCAGCAGCTCCCGGGACAGTAATGAAAAACTGTTTTTT,CASSSRDSNEKLFF
TRBJ1-4,TRBV27,NA,TRBD1,TGTGCCAGCAGTGGAGACAGGGGACGGGAAAAACTGTTTTTT,CASSGDRGREKLFF
TRBJ1-1,TRBV15,NA,NA,TGTGCCACCAGCAGAGACCTTGCATACAACACTGAAGCTTTCTTT,CATSRDLAYNTEAFF
TRBJ1-1,TRBV11-2,few,TRBD1,TGTGCCAGCAGCCGAACAAGGACAGGAGAAGCTTTCTTT,CASSRTRTGEAFF
TRBJ2-7,TRBV10-3,NA,NA,TGTGCCATCAGTGATCGGGCCACCTACGAGCAGTACTTC,CAISDRATYEQYF
TRBJ2-2,TRBV4-1,NA,TRBD2,TGCGCCAGCAGCCAAGTCGGGAGGAACCGGGAGCTGTTTTTT,CASSQVGRNRELFF
TRBJ1-4,TRBV7-6,NA,NA,TGTGCCAGCAGCTTCTCGTCCTATCGGAATGAAAAACTGTTTTTT,CASSFSSYRNEKLFF
TRBJ1-2,TRBV28,NA,TRBD1,TGTGCCAGCAGGCTTCCGGGACAGGGGGCTTTTCTTTCCTATGGCTACACCTTC,CASRLPGQGAFLSYGYTF
TRBJ2-3,TRBV9,NA,TRBD2,TGTGCCAGCAGCGTAGGTAGCGGGAGCTGGGATACGCAGTATTTT,CASSVGSGSWDTQYF